These 24 T cell receptor beta chains were sequenced from one sample in a study of T cell responses to AZD1222 COVID-19 vaccine. This table comes from immunoSEQ multiplex PCR, and its TCRdb copy is limited to in-frame clones, with some not included. The repertoire has some 120,000 clones, 70% to 85% of them found once; the top ten carry 6.2%. This material consisted of peripheral blood, taken on day 0 of AZD1222 vaccination. These receptor sequences come from an adult in good health.

The chain has TRBV21-1 and TRBJ1-4. TRBV21-1 is a pseudogene. This CDR3 is 14 amino acids long. CDR3 bases: TGTGCCAGCAGCAAAGTAAGCCTGGATGAAAAACTGTTTTTT. Translating gives CASSKVSLDEKLFF.

The V call is TRBV28, the J call TRBJ1-2; D uncertain. The germline gives CDR1 MDHEN, CDR2 SYDVKM. This CDR3 has 13 residues. Trimming left V 8 bases short and J 11 bases short, with 21 bases between. CDR3 residues: CASSYTDGLRYTF. The CDR3 DNA reads as TGTGCCAGCTCGTATACCGACGGCCTAAGGTACACCTTC.

This chain joins TRBV6-4 and TRBJ2-1, with 16 nucleotides matching TRBD2. Germline V CDR1 and CDR2: MRHNA, SNTAGT. CDR3 length: 17 amino acids. Losses at the gene ends were 3 bases for V and 8 bases for J; bases not matched to a gene: 7. In DNA, the CDR3 is TGTGCCAGCAGTGAGAAGGGACTAGCGGGGGGGCCGGATGAGCAGTTCTTC. Amino acid sequence: CASSEKGLAGGPDEQFF.

The rearrangement joins TRBV6-5 to TRBJ2-5; tentatively, D is TRBD1 (6 bases). The CDR3 extends over 15 amino acids. V was pared by 6 bases and J by 2 bases, with 16 bases between. Germline CDR1 reads MNHEY; CDR2 reads SVGAGI. The CDR3 sequence: CASSATGWRQETQYF. In nucleotides, the CDR3 is TGTGCCAGCAGCGCTACAGGGTGGCGTCAAGAGACCCAGTACTTC.

About this clone itself: The junction differs from germline at one of its ends, possibly a read error. The DNA for the CDR3 is TGCGCAACGTGGGGGAACGATGAAAAACTGTTTTTT. It encodes CATWGNDEKLFF. The V and J genes are TRBV6-6 and TRBJ1-4; weak D call: TRBD1 (5 bases). The CDR3 length is 12 residues. Germline-derived CDR1 and CDR2 are MNHNY and SVGAGI (reference sequence).

The chain has TRBV19 and TRBJ2-5; D ambiguous. The CDR3 loop spans 13 amino acids. V was trimmed by 3 bases and J by 2 bases, leaving 7 bases between them. In germline, CDR1 is LNHDA, CDR2 SQIVND (reference sequence). The CDR3 nucleotides are TGTGCCAGTAGTATGGTCAGTCAAGAGACCCAGTACTTC. Translated, it gives CASSMVSQETQYF.

V gene TRBV27 combines with J gene TRBJ2-2, with TRBD2 as a possible D gene (6 bases). This CDR3 region has 16 residues. Germline V gives CDR1 MNHEY, CDR2 SMNVEV (reference sequence). The V end was cut by 0 bases, the J end by 4 bases, with 12 bases between. The chain's CDR3 is CASSLSWGDLTGELFF. In DNA, the CDR3 is TGTGCCAGCAGTTTATCATGGGGGGACCTCACCGGGGAGCTGTTTTTT.

V gene TRBV7-2 combines with J gene TRBJ2-3; D remains ambiguous. The CDR3 runs to 15 residues. CDR1 SGHTA and CDR2 FQGNSA come from the germline V gene. The V end was cut by 2 bases, the J end by 1 base, with 10 bases between. The CDR3 reads CASSLIGAGTDTQYF. In nucleotides, the CDR3 is TGTGCCAGCAGCTTAATAGGTGCCGGCACAGATACGCAGTATTTT.

The gene calls are TRBV6-6 and TRBJ1-4, with D possibly TRBD1 on 5 matching bases. CDR1 is MNHNY and CDR2 is SVGAGI in the germline V gene (reference sequence). The CDR3 has 18 residues. Between the trimmed V and J ends, which lost 5 bases and 11 bases, there was a span of 30 bases. DNA for the CDR3: TGTGCCAGCAGTCAACGACGGGGAGTCGGGGCCCTTATTGAGAAACTGTTTTTT. Protein: CASSQRRGVGALIEKLFF.

This chain uses TRBV10-3 with TRBJ1-1, with TRBD1 matching 7 bases. CDR1 and CDR2 from the germline V gene are ENHRY and SYGVKD. The CDR3 contains 11 residues. Losses at the gene ends were 11 bases for V and 8 bases for J; bases not matched to a gene: 8. CDR3 DNA: TGTGCCTCCGGACAGGTGGGCGAAGCTTTCTTT. Its protein is CASGQVGEAFF.

This clone has just a few counts. This chain connects TRBV5-1 to TRBJ1-3, with D hard to call. The CDR3 is made up of 16 amino acids. Trimming cost V 0 bases and J 0 bases, with 10 bases left between them. The germline V gene encodes CDR1 SGHRS and CDR2 YFSETQ. The CDR3 nucleotides are TGCGCCAGCAGCTTGGAAGGGAGCTACTCTGGAAACACCATATATTTT. It encodes CASSLEGSYSGNTIYF.

This chain joins TRBV7-2 and TRBJ2-2, with 9 nucleotides matching TRBD1. V shed 5 bases and J 7 bases; nucleotides not matched to a gene: 8. CDR3 size: 15 residues. Per germline, CDR1 SGHTA and CDR2 FQGNSA. The CDR3 DNA reads as TGTGCCAGCAGCCCGGGACAGGGCATCAGCGGGGAGCTGTTTTTT. Residues: CASSPGQGISGELFF.

This chain connects TRBV5-4 to TRBJ1-1; D is unresolved. From germline, CDR1 is SGHNT and CDR2 YYREEE (reference sequence). The CDR3 sequence is 15 residues long. The V and J ends lost 4 bases and 6 bases respectively, with 19 bases between them. CDR3 bases: TGTGCCAGCAGCCGGATCGGGCAGGACGCTTCTGAAGCTTTCTTT. It encodes CASSRIGQDASEAFF.

The chain carries TRBV7-2 and TRBJ1-1, with TRBD1 matching over 8 bases. CDR1 and CDR2 (germline): SGHTA, FQGNSA. With V trimmed by 1 base and J by 2 bases, 6 bases remained unmatched. The CDR3 covers 16 residues. CDR3 sequence: CASSLGRGQGNTEAFF. In nucleotides, the CDR3 is TGTGCCAGCAGCTTAGGCAGGGGGCAGGGAAACACTGAAGCTTTCTTT.

This clone was counted many times. The V gene is TRBV12-5, the J gene TRBJ1-3; perhaps TRBD1 as D (5 bases). Germline V gene data show CDR1 as LGHNT and CDR2 as FRNRAP. This CDR3 has 14 amino acids. V lost 6 bases and J lost 4, with 13 bases in between. Here the CDR3 DNA reads TGTGCTAGTGGGTACGGGGGGGAAGGAAACACCATATATTTT. Encoded protein: CASGYGGEGNTIYF.

The V call is TRBV30, the J call TRBJ1-2; no reliable D call. Germline CDR1 reads GTSNPN; CDR2 reads SVGIG (reference sequence). The length of the CDR3 is 12 residues. Trimming pared 2 bases from V and 10 bases from J, leaving 14 bases between. The CDR3 here is CAWSPGREDYTF. The CDR3 nucleotides are TGTGCCTGGAGTCCGGGTCGAGAAGACTACACCTTC.

J is TRBJ1-1 and V is TRBV28; 7 bases are shared with TRBD1. CDR3 length equals 14 residues. Germline V gives CDR1 MDHEN, CDR2 SYDVKM. The junction had 5 bases not matched to a gene; V was cut back by 0 bases and J by 7 bases. The CDR3 nucleotides are TGTGCCAGCAGTTTATGGCCGACAGGGAGTGAAGCTTTCTTT. Translating gives CASSLWPTGSEAFF.

This sequence joins TRBV5-6 and TRBJ2-1; 7 bases line up with TRBD2. This CDR3 contains 12 residues. Trimming removed 7 bases from V and 6 bases from J; junction bases left unmatched: 4. CDR1 and CDR2 (germline): SGHDT, YYEEEE. The CDR3 DNA follows: TGTGCCAGCGGAGGCGGGGGCAATGAGCAGTTCTTC. Encoded protein: CASGGGGNEQFF.

The rearrangement joins TRBV19 to TRBJ1-4; D unresolved. CDR3 length: 13 amino acids. Germline assignment: CDR1 LNHDA and CDR2 SQIVND (reference sequence). V lost 7 bases and J 5 bases, leaving 11 bases between the germline ends. The chain's CDR3 is CASKDDGNEKLFF. In DNA, the CDR3 is TGTGCCAGTAAGGACGATGGAAATGAAAAACTGTTTTTT.

CDR3 DNA sequence: TGCAGCGTGAGGGAAAGAGGCTCCTACAATGAGCAGTTCTTC. Translated: CSVRERGSYNEQFF. This sequence joins TRBV29-1 and TRBJ2-1, with a possible D match to TRBD2 (5 bases). V was shortened by 6 bases and J by 0 bases, with 12 bases between the two germline ends. The germline V gene has CDR1 SQVTM and CDR2 ANQGSEA. The CDR3 loop spans 14 amino acids.

The V call is TRBV6-5, the J call TRBJ1-1; D is perhaps TRBD1 (6 bases). Looked up from germline, CDR1 is MNHEY and CDR2 is SVGAGI. The CDR3 is 14 amino acids. V was pared by 2 bases and J by 3 bases, with 10 bases between. Here the CDR3 DNA reads TGTGCCAGCAGTTACCCGGACAGCCACACTGAAGCTTTCTTT. Translating gives CASSYPDSHTEAFF.

The rearrangement uses TRBV14 and TRBJ2-3; 8 bases map to TRBD2. The CDR3 is made up of 16 amino acids. After removal of 0 bases from V and 2 bases from J, the junction contained 4 bases not matched to a gene. Germline values: CDR1 SGHDN, CDR2 FVKESK. For the CDR3, the DNA is TGTGCCAGCAGCCAAGAGTTAGCGGGAACCACAGATACGCAGTATTTT. Encoded protein: CASSQELAGTTDTQYF.

By share of the sample, this clone is medium-sized. V gene TRBV27 combines with J gene TRBJ2-1; D perhaps matches TRBD2 (5 bases). Germline V gives CDR1 MNHEY, CDR2 SMNVEV (reference sequence). The CDR3 has 13 residues. V lost 4 bases, J lost 9 bases, and 13 bases lay in between. The CDR3 sequence is CASSYTVAGEQFF. CDR3 coding DNA: TGTGCCAGCAGTTACACTGTGGCGGGTGAGCAGTTCTTC.

V is TRBV6-6 and J is TRBJ1-1, with D perhaps TRBD1 (5 bases). The CDR3 has 13 residues. V was pared by 2 bases and J by 7 bases, with 11 bases between. Germline V CDR1 and CDR2: MNHNY, SVGAGI (reference sequence). In DNA form, the CDR3 reads TGTGCCAGCAGTTACACCCCGACAGATGAAGCTTTCTTT. This gives the protein CASSYTPTDEAFF.